This TCR beta chain stems from a study of T-cell reconstitution after alpha-beta-depleted transplantation in children. CDR1 is MGHDK, CDR2 SYGVNS, per germline. V shed 7 bases, J shed 6 bases, and the junction held 8 bases outside the gene matches. This CDR3 has 13 amino acids. Construction of the TCRbeta library involved unique molecular identifiers. TCRdb recomputed calls from the PCR reads with MiXCR, one row per CDR3 protein. Of 450,000 to 600,000 distinct CDR3 sequences in the sample, 32% are singletons; the top ten hold 2% to 3%. The chain is built from TRBV25-1 and TRBJ2-7, with TRBD1 identical over 8 bases. The source of this sequence is a human donor who donated a stem cell graft to a child with aplastic anemia. The sample was PBMCs from the stem cell graft donor, taken from the stem cell graft. This chain's CDR3 is CASKGQAWAEQYF. As DNA, the CDR3 is TGTGCCAGCAAGGGACAGGCATGGGCCGAGCAGTACTTC.